This note documents a single T cell receptor beta chain sequence. Its antigen is undetermined. This specimen comes from a study of Tregs in tolerant kidney transplant recipients. Background on the study: Related graft donors supplied nonmyeloablative bone marrow transplants, and mixed chimerism was transient. Study findings and constraints: Biological reproducibility was not directly addressed in this study. Findings come from small patient numbers and require larger validation.

V lost 5 bases, J lost 4 bases, and 7 bases stayed unmatched. Germline V gene data show CDR1 as KGHSH and CDR2 as LQKENI. The CDR3 contains 14 residues. Data came from immunoSEQ multiplex PCR; TCRdb stores just in-frame clones and leaves some out. The sample contains approximately 67,000 clones, just under 95% of which appear only once. This clonotype was sampled from a human donor who received a combined kidney and bone marrow transplant. The J gene is TRBJ2-7, the V gene TRBV18; 8 bases line up with TRBD1. The material was CD8+ T cells from blood, obtained before the transplant. As DNA, the CDR3 is TGTGCCAGCTCAGTGACAGGGGCGCGATACGAGCAGTACTTC. Translation gives CASSVTGARYEQYF.